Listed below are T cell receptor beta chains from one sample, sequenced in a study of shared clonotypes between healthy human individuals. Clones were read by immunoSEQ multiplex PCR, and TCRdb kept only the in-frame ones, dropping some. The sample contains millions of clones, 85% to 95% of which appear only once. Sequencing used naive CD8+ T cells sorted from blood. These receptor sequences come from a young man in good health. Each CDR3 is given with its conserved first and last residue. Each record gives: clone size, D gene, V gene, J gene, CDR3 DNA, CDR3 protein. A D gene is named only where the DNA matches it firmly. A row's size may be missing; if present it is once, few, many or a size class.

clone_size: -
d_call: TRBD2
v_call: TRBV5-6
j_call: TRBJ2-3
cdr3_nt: TGTGCCAGCAGCCTCTTCGGGCGGGGGGAGGATACGCAGTATTTT
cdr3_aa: CASSLFGRGEDTQYF

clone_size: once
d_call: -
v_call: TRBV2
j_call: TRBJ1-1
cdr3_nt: TGTGCTAGCAGCTTAGATGTGAACACTGAAGCTTTCTTT
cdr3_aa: CASSLDVNTEAFF

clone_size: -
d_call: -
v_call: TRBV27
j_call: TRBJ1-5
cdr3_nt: TGTGCCAGCAGTTTATCGGCGGCACTAAATCAGCCCCAGCATTTT
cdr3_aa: CASSLSAALNQPQHF

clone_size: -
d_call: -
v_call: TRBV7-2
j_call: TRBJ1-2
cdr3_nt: TGTGCCAGCAGCTTGGGGCTTGGTGAGGGCTACACCTTC
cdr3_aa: CASSLGLGEGYTF

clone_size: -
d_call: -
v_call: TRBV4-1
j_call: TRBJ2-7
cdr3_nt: TGCGCCAGCAGCCTTCACGCGGGACACCGTTACGAGCAGTACTTC
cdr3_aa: CASSLHAGHRYEQYF

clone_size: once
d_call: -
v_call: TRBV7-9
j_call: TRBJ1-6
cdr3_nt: TGTGCCAGCAGCTATGGGAATTCACCCCTCCACTTT
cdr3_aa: CASSYGNSPLHF

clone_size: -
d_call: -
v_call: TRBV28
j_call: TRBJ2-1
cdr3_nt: TGTGCCAGCAGTTTATGGGTCTCAGGGAGCTCCTACAATGAGCAGTTCTTC
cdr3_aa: CASSLWVSGSSYNEQFF

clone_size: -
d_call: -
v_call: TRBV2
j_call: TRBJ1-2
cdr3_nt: TGTGCCACCTATGCCCTAGGTTCTGGCTACACCTTC
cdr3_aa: CATYALGSGYTF

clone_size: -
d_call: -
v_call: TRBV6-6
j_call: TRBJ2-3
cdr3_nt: TGTGCCAGCAGCTCGACTAGGGGCACAGATACGCAGTATTTT
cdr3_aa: CASSSTRGTDTQYF

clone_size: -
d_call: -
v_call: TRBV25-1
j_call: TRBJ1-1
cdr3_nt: TGTGCCACCCAGACATACACTGAAGCTTTCTTT
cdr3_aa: CATQTYTEAFF

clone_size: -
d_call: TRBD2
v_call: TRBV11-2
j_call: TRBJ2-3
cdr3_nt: TGTGCCAGCAGCTTGGGACTAATCCCCCCCACAGATACGCAGTATTTT
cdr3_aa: CASSLGLIPPTDTQYF

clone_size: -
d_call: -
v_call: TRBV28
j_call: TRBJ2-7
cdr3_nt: TGTGCCAGCAGTCGGGGAGGCTACGAGCAGTACTTC
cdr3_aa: CASSRGGYEQYF

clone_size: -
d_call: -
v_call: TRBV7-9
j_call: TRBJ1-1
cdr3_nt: TGTGCCAGCAGCCCGTCCGGGACGTTCACTGAAGCTTTCTTT
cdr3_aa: CASSPSGTFTEAFF

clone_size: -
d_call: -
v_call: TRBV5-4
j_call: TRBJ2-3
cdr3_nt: TGTGCCAGCAGCTTGGGTTACAGCGGAGGGAGGGGGGATACGCAGTATTTT
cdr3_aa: CASSLGYSGGRGDTQYF

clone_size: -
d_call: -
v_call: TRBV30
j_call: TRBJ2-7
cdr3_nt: TGTGCCTGGAGTGTACTCCCCCTTGGGGTTGTCTACGAGCAGTACTTC
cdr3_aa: CAWSVLPLGVVYEQYF

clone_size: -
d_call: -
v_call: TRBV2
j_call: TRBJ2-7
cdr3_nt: TGTGCCAGCAGTCTGGAGGACTTCTACGAGCAGTACTTC
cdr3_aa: CASSLEDFYEQYF

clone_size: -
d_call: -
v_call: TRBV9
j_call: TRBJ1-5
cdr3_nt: TGTGCCAGCAGCGTAGCTTCAGAGTTCAATCAGCCCCAGCATTTT
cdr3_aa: CASSVASEFNQPQHF

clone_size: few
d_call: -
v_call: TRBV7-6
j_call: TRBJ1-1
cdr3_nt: TGTGCCAGCAGCCCGAGCGAGGGCACTGAAGCTTTCTTT
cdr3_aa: CASSPSEGTEAFF

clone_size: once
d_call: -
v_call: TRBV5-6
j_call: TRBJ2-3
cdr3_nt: TGTGCCAGCAGCTTGGTTGGCCATTACACAGATACGCAGTATTTT
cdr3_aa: CASSLVGHYTDTQYF

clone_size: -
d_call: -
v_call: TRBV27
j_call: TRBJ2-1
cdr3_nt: TGTGCCAGCAAACTTTTGGGGGATTTCAATGAGCAGTTCTTC
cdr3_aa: CASKLLGDFNEQFF

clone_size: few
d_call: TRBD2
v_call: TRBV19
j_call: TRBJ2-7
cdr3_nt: TGTGCCAGTAGTCCTTTAGCGGGGGGATTTCTCTACGAGCAGTACTTC
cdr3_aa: CASSPLAGGFLYEQYF

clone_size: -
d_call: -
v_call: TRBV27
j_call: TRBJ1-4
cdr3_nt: TGTGCCAGCAGGAGACAGATCACAGCAACTAATGAAAAACTGTTTTTT
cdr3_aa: CASRRQITATNEKLFF

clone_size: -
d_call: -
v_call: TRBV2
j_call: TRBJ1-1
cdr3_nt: TGTGCCAGCAGGGAACAGGGATTTGACAGTGAAGCTTTCTTT
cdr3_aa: CASREQGFDSEAFF

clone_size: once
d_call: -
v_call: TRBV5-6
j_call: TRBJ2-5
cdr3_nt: TGTGCCAGCAGTTTAGTAGTAGCAGAGACCCAGTACTTC
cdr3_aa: CASSLVVAETQYF

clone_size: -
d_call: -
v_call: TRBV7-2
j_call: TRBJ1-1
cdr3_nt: TGTGCCAGCAGCTTAGCCAGGGCTAACACTGAAGCTTTCTTT
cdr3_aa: CASSLARANTEAFF

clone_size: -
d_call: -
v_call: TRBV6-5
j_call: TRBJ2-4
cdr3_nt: TGTGCCAGCAGTTACCGGGGGATTGGGAACATTCAGTACTTC
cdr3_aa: CASSYRGIGNIQYF

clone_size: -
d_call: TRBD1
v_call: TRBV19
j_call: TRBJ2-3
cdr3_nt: TGTGCCAGTAGCCGGACAGGGAAGGCGACAGATACGCAGTATTTT
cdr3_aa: CASSRTGKATDTQYF

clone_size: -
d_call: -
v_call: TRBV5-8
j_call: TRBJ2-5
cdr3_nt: TGTGCCAGCAGCTTGGGAGGGGTAGATACCCAGTACTTC
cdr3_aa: CASSLGGVDTQYF

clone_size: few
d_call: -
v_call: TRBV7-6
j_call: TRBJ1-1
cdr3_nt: TGTGCCAGCAGCCGGGGGGACACTGAAGCTTTCTTT
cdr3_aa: CASSRGDTEAFF

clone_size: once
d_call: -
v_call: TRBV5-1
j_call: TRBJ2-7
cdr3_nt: TGCGCCAGCAGCTCGGGCCCTAGGGCGGCCTCCTACGAGCAGTACTTC
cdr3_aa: CASSSGPRAASYEQYF

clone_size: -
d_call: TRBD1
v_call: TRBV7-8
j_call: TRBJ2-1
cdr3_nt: TGTGCCTTTCTGGGACAGCCAAACAATGAGCAGTTCTTC
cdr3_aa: CAFLGQPNNEQFF

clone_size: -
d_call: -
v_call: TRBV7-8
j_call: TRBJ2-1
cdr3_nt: TGTGCCAGCAGCTTAGAAGGGGCGATCTACAATGAGCAGTTCTTC
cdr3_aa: CASSLEGAIYNEQFF

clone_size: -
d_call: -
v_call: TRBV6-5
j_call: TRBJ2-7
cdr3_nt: TGTGCCAGCAGTTACGGCAGCGACTACGAGCAGTACTTC
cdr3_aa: CASSYGSDYEQYF

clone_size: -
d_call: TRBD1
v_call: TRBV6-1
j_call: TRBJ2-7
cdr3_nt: TGTGCCAGCAGTGAGGGGACAGGGGGCGGCGAGCAGTACTTC
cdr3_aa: CASSEGTGGGEQYF

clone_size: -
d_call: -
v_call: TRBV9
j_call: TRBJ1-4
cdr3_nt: TGTGCCAGCAGGAGGGGAGACGTTAATGAAAAACTGTTTTTT
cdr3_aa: CASRRGDVNEKLFF

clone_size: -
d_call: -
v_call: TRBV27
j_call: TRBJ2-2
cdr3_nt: TGTGCCAGCAGTTTACCGGTTGAGGAATCACCGAACACCGGGGAGCTGTTTTTT
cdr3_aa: CASSLPVEESPNTGELFF

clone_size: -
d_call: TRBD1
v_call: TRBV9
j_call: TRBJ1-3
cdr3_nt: TGTGCCAGCAGCGTCACAGGGGGCAGCTCTGGAAACACCATATATTTT
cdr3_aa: CASSVTGGSSGNTIYF

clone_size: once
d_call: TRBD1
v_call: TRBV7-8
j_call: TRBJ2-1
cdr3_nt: TGTGCCAGCAGCCAGGGACAGGCGTACAATGAGCAGTTCTTC
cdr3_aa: CASSQGQAYNEQFF

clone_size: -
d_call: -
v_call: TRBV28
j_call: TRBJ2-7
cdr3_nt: TGTGCCGTCTCAAGGGGCTACGAGCAGTACTTC
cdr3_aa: CAVSRGYEQYF

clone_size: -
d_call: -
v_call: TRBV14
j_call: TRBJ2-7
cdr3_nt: TGTGCCAGCAGCCAACTGGGGATGGAATCCTACGAGCAGTACTTC
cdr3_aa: CASSQLGMESYEQYF